These 32 T cell receptor beta chains were sequenced from one sample in a study of blood T cell repertoires in COVID-19. Repertoires were generated with immunoSEQ multiplex PCR, while TCRdb's copy carries only in-frame clones and drops some. Of 100,000 or so clones listed, about 80% are singletons. Sequencing was carried out using peripheral blood. These receptors were collected from a woman aged 70 to 79 with acute or convalescent COVID-19.

The chain combines TRBV7-2 with TRBJ1-2, with 9 nucleotides matching TRBD1. After removal of 5 bases from V and 9 bases from J, the junction contained 4 bases not matched to a gene. This CDR3 has 12 amino acids. Germline V CDR1 and CDR2: SGHTA, FQGNSA. The CDR3 region has the DNA TGTGCCAGCAGCGCTGGACAGGGGAGCTACACCTTC. Translating gives CASSAGQGSYTF.

V gene TRBV18 combines with J gene TRBJ1-2, with 12 bases fitting TRBD1. The CDR3 is 15 residues long. Unmatched junction bases numbered 2, after V lost 3 bases and J lost 3 bases. Germline assignment: CDR1 KGHSH and CDR2 LQKENI. DNA for the CDR3: TGTGCCAGCTCACCCGGGACAGGGGGCGACTATGGCTACACCTTC. Its translation: CASSPGTGGDYGYTF.

The chain recombines TRBV28 with TRBJ2-2, with D uncertain. The germline V gene has CDR1 MDHEN and CDR2 SYDVKM. CDR3 length: 17 residues. V dropped 1 base and J dropped 1 base, with 13 bases sitting between them. CDR3 nucleotides: TGTGCCAGCAGTTTATTATCTCTGGGCAAGAACACCGGGGAGCTGTTTTTT. It yields the protein CASSLLSLGKNTGELFF.

This chain uses TRBV5-6 with TRBJ2-3; TRBD2 matches at 8 bases. The germline V gene has CDR1 SGHDT and CDR2 YYEEEE. Trimming at V came to 4 bases and at J to 2 bases, leaving 6 bases not matched to a gene. The length of the CDR3 is 15 residues. CDR3 in amino acids: CASSPDGRATDTQYF. For the CDR3, the DNA is TGTGCCAGCAGCCCGGACGGGAGGGCCACAGATACGCAGTATTTT.

The chain has TRBV19 and TRBJ1-2, with D possibly being TRBD1 (6 bases). Per germline, CDR1 LNHDA and CDR2 SQIVND (reference sequence). The V end lost 7 bases, the J end lost 1 base, and 13 bases lay between the germline ends. The CDR3 sequence is 14 residues long. The CDR3 nucleotides read TGTGCCAGTATGGCCGGACAGAGTAACTATGGCTACACCTTC. Its protein is CASMAGQSNYGYTF.

The rearrangement joins TRBV9 to TRBJ2-2; 12 positions agree with TRBD2. Germline CDR1 and CDR2: SGDLS and YYNGEE. CDR3 length: 16 residues. The trim removed 3 bases at V and 4 bases at J, leaving 4 bases unmatched. Here the CDR3 DNA reads TGTGCCAGCAGCGCCCGGACTAGCGGGGCCACCGGGGAGCTGTTTTTT. Residues: CASSARTSGATGELFF.

This clone was found once. The CDR3, as DNA: TGTGCCTGGACTAGCGGGGTTAACACCGGGGAGCTGTTTTTT. Its translation: CAWTSGVNTGELFF. The gene calls are TRBV30 and TRBJ2-2; TRBD2 aligns across 9 bases. V shed 4 bases, J shed 2 bases, and the junction held 2 bases outside the gene matches. The CDR3 loop spans 14 amino acids. CDR1 is GTSNPN and CDR2 is SVGIG in the germline V gene (reference sequence).

The chain carries TRBV7-6 and TRBJ2-2; D is possibly TRBD1 (5 bases). The CDR3 contains 13 residues. Germline CDR1 SGHVS, CDR2 FNYEAQ. V lost 3 bases and J 6 bases, leaving 8 bases between the germline ends. DNA for the CDR3: TGTGCCAGCAGCTTTTTAGGGGCCGGGGAGCTGTTTTTT. This gives the protein CASSFLGAGELFF.

This clone has a single count. The genes are TRBV2 and TRBJ2-5; 7 bases are a match to TRBD2. This CDR3 contains 14 residues. J lost 0 bases, V lost 7 bases, and 5 bases had no gene match. Germline lookup yields CDR1 SNHLY and CDR2 FYNNEI. Here the CDR3 DNA reads TGTGCCAGCAATTTTCGGGGGGACCAAGAGACCCAGTACTTC. Amino acids: CASNFRGDQETQYF.

The rearrangement uses TRBV27 and TRBJ2-7; 7 bases are a match to TRBD2. Germline trimming cut 2 bases from V and 5 bases from J; bases unmatched to any gene: 9. This CDR3 region has 15 residues. Germline V gene data show CDR1 as MNHEY and CDR2 as SMNVEV (reference sequence). CDR3 sequence reads: CASSLTGGAGNEQYV. CDR3 DNA: TGTGCCAGCAGTTTAACCGGAGGAGCGGGGAACGAGCAGTACGTC.

The V call is TRBV6-1, the J call TRBJ1-5, with D maybe TRBD1 (6 bases). Germline CDR1 reads MNHNS; CDR2 reads SASEGT. The V end was cut by 3 bases, the J end by 5 bases, with 8 bases between. CDR3 length: 13 amino acids. The CDR3 DNA sequence: TGTGCCAGCAGTGAGGGGGCGCATCAGCCCCAGCATTTT. This translates into CASSEGAHQPQHF.

For this clone: This sample also contains other DNA sequences that code for the same CDR3. J is TRBJ1-1 and V is TRBV30, with 7 bases that match TRBD1. The CDR3 totals 12 residues. Losses at the gene ends were 2 bases for V and 4 bases for J; bases not matched to a gene: 1. The germline V gene has CDR1 GTSNPN and CDR2 SVGIG (reference sequence). CDR3 DNA: TGTGCCTGGAGTCCAGGGGGCACTGAAGCTTTCTTT. This translates into CAWSPGGTEAFF.

V gene TRBV2 combines with J gene TRBJ2-7, with D unresolved. With 4 bases removed from V and 3 bases from J, the gap between germline ends came to 13 bases. The germline gives CDR1 SNHLY, CDR2 FYNNEI. The CDR3 is 14 amino acids. This chain's CDR3 is CASSVSTVNYEQYF. CDR3 bases: TGTGCCAGCAGTGTCTCGACTGTCAACTACGAGCAGTACTTC. The variable domain in full, completed from reference TRBV2 and TRBJ2-7, reads EPEVTQTPSHQVTQMGQEVILRCVPISNHLYFYWYRQILGQKVEFLVSFYNNEISEKSEIFDDQFSVERPDGSNFTLKIRSTKLEDSAMYFCASSVSTVNYEQYFGPGTRLTVT.

The rearrangement links TRBV6-5 to TRBJ2-7, with D perhaps TRBD1 (6 bases). Trimming removed 2 bases from V and 6 bases from J, with 11 bases in between. Per germline, CDR1 MNHEY and CDR2 SVGAGI. This CDR3 region has 13 residues. CDR3 in amino acids: CASSYIRGGEQYF. CDR3 DNA sequence: TGTGCCAGCAGTTACATCCGAGGGGGCGAGCAGTACTTC.

This chain uses TRBV6-1 with TRBJ2-2; 12 bases align to TRBD2. There are 18 residues in the CDR3. The trim removed 3 bases at V and 3 bases at J, leaving 8 bases unmatched. Germline V gene data show CDR1 as MNHNS and CDR2 as SASEGT. CDR3 DNA sequence: TGTGCCAGCAGTGATAGGGCTAGCGGGGGGGCCTACACCGGGGAGCTGTTTTTT. This encodes CASSDRASGGAYTGELFF.

The CDR3 reads CASSSALGPTQYF. CDR3 coding DNA: TGTGCCAGCAGCTCGGCCCTAGGTCCGACCCAGTACTTC. V and J are TRBV11-2 and TRBJ2-5; D is undetermined. Trimming pared 4 bases from V and 7 bases from J, leaving 13 bases between. Germline V gene lookup returns CDR1 SGHAT and CDR2 FQNNGV. The CDR3 has 13 amino acids.

This clone showed up just once. The chain is built from TRBV5-1 and TRBJ2-3; possible D gene TRBD2, 6 bases. V lost 0 bases and J 3 bases, leaving 11 bases between the germline ends. The CDR3 runs to 15 residues. Germline-derived CDR1 and CDR2 are SGHRS and YFSETQ. The CDR3 spells CASSLVGGGTDTQYF. CDR3 nucleotides: TGCGCCAGCAGCTTGGTCGGGGGAGGAACAGATACGCAGTATTTT.

The chain combines TRBV7-3 with TRBJ2-3; TRBD2 matches at 8 bases. CDR1 and CDR2 from the germline V gene are SGHTA and FQGTGA. This CDR3 is built from 16 residues. J lost 0 bases, V lost 5 bases, and 7 bases had no gene match. CDR3 amino acids: CASSPQRGSSTDTQYF. DNA for the CDR3: TGTGCCAGCAGCCCCCAGCGGGGGTCGAGCACAGATACGCAGTATTTT. The full variable domain, its missing parts supplied by reference TRBV7-3 and TRBJ2-3, is GAGVSQTPSNKVTEKGKYVELRCDPISGHTALYWYRQSLGQGPEFLIYFQGTGAADDSGLPNDRFFAVRPEGSVSTLKIQRTERGDSAVYLCASSPQRGSSTDTQYFGPGTRLTVL.

This CDR3 is CASTARQNTGELFF. The CDR3 DNA reads TGTGCCAGTACTGCCAGACAGAACACCGGGGAGCTGTTTTTT. V and J are TRBV19 and TRBJ2-2; the D is unclear. Deletions cut 7 bases from V and 1 base from J, with 10 bases between. Germline CDR1 reads LNHDA; CDR2 reads SQIVND (reference sequence). This CDR3 spans 14 amino acids.

The CDR3 region is CAWSREENTEAFF. The CDR3 DNA reads TGTGCCTGGTCGAGGGAGGAGAACACTGAAGCTTTCTTT. V gene TRBV30 combines with J gene TRBJ1-1, with unresolved D. The CDR3 runs 13 residues. Germline loops: CDR1 GTSNPN, CDR2 SVGIG (reference sequence). Trimming shortened V by 5 bases and J by 1 base, and 11 bases separated the two germline ends.

V gene TRBV7-8 combines with J gene TRBJ1-4; D may be TRBD1 (5 bases). The CDR3 is made up of 14 amino acids. Germline-derived CDR1 and CDR2 are SGHVS and FQNEAQ. V lost 5 bases and J lost 4, with 11 bases in between. CDR3: CASSPTGLNEKLFF. The DNA for the CDR3 is TGTGCCAGCAGCCCTACAGGTCTTAATGAAAAACTGTTTTTT.

J is TRBJ2-1 and V is TRBV7-3; 8 bases line up with TRBD1. CDR1 is SGHTA, CDR2 FQGTGA, per germline. Trimming at V came to 1 base and at J to 2 bases, leaving 1 base not matched to a gene. The CDR3 length is 15 residues. CDR3 region: CASSLNRGAYNEQFF. The CDR3 region has the DNA TGTGCCAGCAGCTTAAACAGGGGGGCCTACAATGAGCAGTTCTTC. The whole variable domain, filled in from reference TRBV7-3 and TRBJ2-1, reads GAGVSQTPSNKVTEKGKYVELRCDPISGHTALYWYRQSLGQGPEFLIYFQGTGAADDSGLPNDRFFAVRPEGSVSTLKIQRTERGDSAVYLCASSLNRGAYNEQFFGPGTRLTVL.

J is TRBJ1-1 and V is TRBV19, with D possibly TRBD1 on 6 matching bases. Trimming removed 9 bases at V and 1 base at J, with 12 bases between. The CDR3 is 13 residues long. Germline values: CDR1 LNHDA, CDR2 SQIVND (reference sequence). The CDR3 sequence: CASSGQPNTEAFF. The CDR3 DNA sequence: TGTGCCAGCAGTGGACAGCCGAACACTGAAGCTTTCTTT.

There are a few counts of this clone. The chain employs TRBV5-1 and TRBJ1-3; D remains unclear. V was clipped by 3 bases and J by 6 bases, with 7 bases between them. The CDR3 is 12 amino acids. Germline V gene lookup returns CDR1 SGHRS and CDR2 YFSETQ. In DNA, the CDR3 is TGCGCCAGCAGCTCGTCACAAAACACCATATATTTT. It is translated as CASSSSQNTIYF.

The gene calls are TRBV10-3 and TRBJ2-2; TRBD1 aligns across 7 bases. Germline V CDR1 and CDR2: ENHRY, SYGVKD. The CDR3 has 14 residues. V shed 3 bases and J 5 bases; nucleotides not matched to a gene: 3. CDR3 loop: CAISDNRGTGELFF. The CDR3, as DNA: TGTGCCATCAGTGATAACAGGGGAACCGGGGAGCTGTTTTTT.

The rearrangement joins TRBV12-3 or TRBV12-4 to TRBJ2-5; 10 bases agree with TRBD2. With 5 bases clipped from V and 3 bases from J, the junction kept 0 bases outside the gene matches. The CDR3 extends over 13 amino acids. The CDR3 here is CASSTSGEETQYF. For the CDR3, the DNA is TGTGCCAGCAGTACTAGCGGGGAAGAGACCCAGTACTTC.

The chain carries TRBV30 and TRBJ2-2, with D maybe TRBD1 (6 bases). The CDR3 spans 15 residues. Trimming pared 0 bases from V and 5 bases from J, leaving 13 bases between. Germline V gives CDR1 GTSNPN, CDR2 SVGIG (reference sequence). The CDR3 here is CAWSVRAGATGELFF. CDR3 in DNA: TGTGCCTGGAGTGTACGGGCAGGGGCTACCGGGGAGCTGTTTTTT.

V gene TRBV29-1 combines with J gene TRBJ1-2, with unresolved D. Germline assignment: CDR1 SQVTM and CDR2 ANQGSEA. The V and J ends lost 5 bases and 4 bases respectively, with 11 bases between them. CDR3 length: 12 residues. CDR3 protein: CSVQVSGYGYTF. The CDR3, as DNA: TGCAGCGTTCAGGTCTCAGGCTATGGCTACACCTTC. Full variable domain (outside the CDR3, taken from reference TRBV29-1 and TRBJ1-2): SAVISQKPSRDICQRGTSLTIQCQVDSQVTMMFWYRQQPGQSLTLIATANQGSEATYESGFVIDKFPISRPNLTFSTLTVSNMSPEDSSIYLCSVQVSGYGYTFGSGTRLTVV.

V gene TRBV18 combines with J gene TRBJ2-3; maybe TRBD2 (6 bases). This CDR3 spans 15 amino acids. V lost 0 bases to trimming and J lost 5 bases, with 12 bases between them. The V gene's germline CDR1 is KGHSH and CDR2 LQKENI. The CDR3 spells CASSPPLGGRDTQYF. In DNA form, the CDR3 reads TGTGCCAGCTCACCACCCCTGGGGGGAAGAGATACGCAGTATTTT.

With respect to this clone: The junction differs from germline at one of its ends, possibly a read error. The chain couples TRBV7-8 to TRBJ2-5, with D possibly being TRBD2 (5 bases). The CDR3 contains 11 residues. Germline assignment: CDR1 SGHVS and CDR2 FQNEAQ. CDR3 bases: TGTGCCAGCAGCTCGGACTGGGTGGCGAACTTC. Encoded protein: CASSSDWVANF.

The gene calls are TRBV5-6 and TRBJ2-3; D is perhaps TRBD1 (6 bases). The CDR3 spans 14 residues. The V end lost 7 bases, the J end lost 2 bases, and 14 bases lay between the germline ends. Germline loops: CDR1 SGHDT, CDR2 YYEEEE. The CDR3 DNA sequence: TGTGCCAGCCTAGGGGGAATTTTCACAGATACGCAGTATTTT. Translating it yields CASLGGIFTDTQYF.

The J gene is TRBJ1-5, the V gene TRBV4-1; D is possibly TRBD1 (5 bases). Germline V gives CDR1 MGHRA, CDR2 YSYEKL. The CDR3 has 16 residues. Trimming removed 4 bases from V and 3 bases from J, with 16 bases in between. The CDR3 is CASSPDPAGNNQPQHF. The CDR3 DNA sequence: TGCGCCAGCAGCCCCGACCCTGCAGGGAACAATCAGCCCCAGCATTTT.